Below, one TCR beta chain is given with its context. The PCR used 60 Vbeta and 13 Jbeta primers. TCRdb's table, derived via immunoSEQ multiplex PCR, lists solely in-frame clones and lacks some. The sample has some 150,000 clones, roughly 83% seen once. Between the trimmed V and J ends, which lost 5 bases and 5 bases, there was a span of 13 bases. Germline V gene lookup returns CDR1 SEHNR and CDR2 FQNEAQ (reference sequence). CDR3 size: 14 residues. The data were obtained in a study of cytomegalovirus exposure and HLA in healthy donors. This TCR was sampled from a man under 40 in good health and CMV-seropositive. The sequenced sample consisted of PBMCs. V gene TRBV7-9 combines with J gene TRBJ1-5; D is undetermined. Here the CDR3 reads CASSPGRPYQPQHF. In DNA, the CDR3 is TGTGCCAGCAGCCCCGGCAGGCCCTATCAGCCCCAGCATTTT.